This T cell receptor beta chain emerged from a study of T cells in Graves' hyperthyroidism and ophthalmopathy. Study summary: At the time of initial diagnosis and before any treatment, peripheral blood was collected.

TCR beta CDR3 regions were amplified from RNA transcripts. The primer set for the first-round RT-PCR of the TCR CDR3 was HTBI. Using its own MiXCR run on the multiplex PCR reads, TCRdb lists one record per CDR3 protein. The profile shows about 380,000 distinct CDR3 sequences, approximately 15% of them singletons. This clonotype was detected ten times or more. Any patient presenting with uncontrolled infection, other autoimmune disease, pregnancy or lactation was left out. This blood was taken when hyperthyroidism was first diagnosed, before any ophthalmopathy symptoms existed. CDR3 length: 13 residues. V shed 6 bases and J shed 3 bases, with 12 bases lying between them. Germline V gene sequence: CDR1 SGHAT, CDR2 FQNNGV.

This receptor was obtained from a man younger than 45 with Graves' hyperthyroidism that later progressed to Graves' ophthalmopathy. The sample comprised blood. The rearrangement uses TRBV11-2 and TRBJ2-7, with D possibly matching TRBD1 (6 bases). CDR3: CASRPTGIYEQYF. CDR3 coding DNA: TGTGCCAGCAGGCCTACAGGGATCTACGAGCAGTACTTC. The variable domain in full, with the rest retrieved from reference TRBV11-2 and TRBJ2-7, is EAGVAQSPRYKIIEKRQSVAFWCNPISGHATLYWYQQILGQGPKLLIQFQNNGVVDDSQLPKDRFSAERLKGVDSTLKIQPAKLEDSAVYLCASRPTGIYEQYFGPGTRLTVT.